This is a list of T cell receptor beta chains from one sample in a study of shared clonotypes between healthy human individuals. The repertoire was sequenced with immunoSEQ multiplex PCR; TCRdb's copy has only in-frame clones and lacks some. The sample shows 560,000 or so clones, around 96% of them seen only once. The sample comprised naive CD8+ T cells sorted from blood. The source of these receptors is a woman aged 30 to 39 in good health. The CDR3 runs from the conserved cysteine through the conserved F or W. Fields, in order: V gene, clone size, D gene, J gene, CDR3 protein, CDR3 DNA. D genes are given only for firm matches. A row's size may be missing; if present it is once, few, many or a size class.

V gene: TRBV7-9; clone size: -; D gene: -; J gene: TRBJ2-7; CDR3 protein: CASSSDWYYEQYF; CDR3 DNA: TGTGCCAGCAGCTCGGACTGGTACTACGAGCAGTACTTC
V gene: TRBV7-9; clone size: -; D gene: TRBD2; J gene: TRBJ2-7; CDR3 protein: CAGMLAGLNGNEQYF; CDR3 DNA: TGTGCCGGGATGCTAGCGGGACTAAACGGAAACGAGCAGTACTTC
V gene: TRBV10-3; clone size: -; D gene: -; J gene: TRBJ2-3; CDR3 protein: CAISDPPALGDTQYF; CDR3 DNA: TGTGCCATCAGTGACCCCCCCGCCCTCGGAGATACGCAGTATTTT
V gene: TRBV13; clone size: -; D gene: TRBD2; J gene: TRBJ2-1; CDR3 protein: CASSSSGRADEQFF; CDR3 DNA: TGTGCCAGCAGTTCTAGCGGGAGGGCCGATGAGCAGTTCTTC
V gene: TRBV10-3; clone size: -; D gene: TRBD2; J gene: TRBJ2-1; CDR3 protein: CAITSSGESSYNEQFF; CDR3 DNA: TGTGCCATCACTTCTAGCGGGGAGAGCTCCTACAATGAGCAGTTCTTC
V gene: TRBV28; clone size: -; D gene: TRBD2; J gene: TRBJ2-3; CDR3 protein: CASSLDWASGTHTDTQYF; CDR3 DNA: TGTGCCAGCAGTTTGGATTGGGCTAGCGGGACGCACACAGATACGCAGTATTTT
V gene: TRBV4-1; clone size: -; D gene: TRBD2; J gene: TRBJ2-5; CDR3 protein: CASSQVAGVGETQYF; CDR3 DNA: TGCGCCAGCAGCCAAGTGGCGGGAGTCGGGGAGACCCAGTACTTC
V gene: TRBV28; clone size: -; D gene: TRBD2; J gene: TRBJ2-1; CDR3 protein: CASSPGLAGGVEQFF; CDR3 DNA: TGTGCCAGCAGCCCGGGACTAGCGGGAGGGGTTGAGCAGTTCTTC
V gene: TRBV9; clone size: once; D gene: -; J gene: TRBJ2-1; CDR3 protein: CASSVSGSSSYNEQFF; CDR3 DNA: TGTGCCAGCAGCGTATCCGGCAGCAGCTCCTACAATGAGCAGTTCTTC
V gene: TRBV6-1; clone size: -; D gene: -; J gene: TRBJ2-2; CDR3 protein: CASSVGRLGGELFF; CDR3 DNA: TGTGCCAGCAGTGTAGGGAGATTGGGCGGGGAGCTGTTTTTT
V gene: TRBV14; clone size: -; D gene: -; J gene: TRBJ1-1; CDR3 protein: CASSLEMGFSEAFF; CDR3 DNA: TGTGCCAGCAGCCTTGAGATGGGGTTCTCTGAAGCTTTCTTT
V gene: TRBV21-1; clone size: -; D gene: -; J gene: TRBJ1-4; CDR3 protein: CASSRDRGREKLFF; CDR3 DNA: TGTGCCAGCAGCCGGGACAGGGGTCGGGAAAAACTGTTTTTT
V gene: TRBV19; clone size: -; D gene: TRBD2; J gene: TRBJ2-7; CDR3 protein: CASSLGRAHEQYF; CDR3 DNA: TGTGCCAGTAGTCTCGGGAGGGCCCACGAGCAGTACTTC
V gene: TRBV19; clone size: -; D gene: -; J gene: TRBJ2-3; CDR3 protein: CASSIEDSNTQYF; CDR3 DNA: TGTGCCAGTAGTATAGAGGACAGTAACACGCAGTATTTT
V gene: TRBV29-1; clone size: once; D gene: -; J gene: TRBJ2-7; CDR3 protein: CSVDREGPRSYEQYF; CDR3 DNA: TGCAGCGTTGACCGCGAGGGGCCCCGCTCCTACGAGCAGTACTTC
V gene: TRBV5-4; clone size: -; D gene: -; J gene: TRBJ1-1; CDR3 protein: CASSLRGALEAFF; CDR3 DNA: TGTGCCAGCAGCCTGCGGGGGGCCCTTGAAGCTTTCTTT
V gene: TRBV19; clone size: -; D gene: -; J gene: TRBJ1-1; CDR3 protein: CASKRLGNTEAFF; CDR3 DNA: TGTGCCAGTAAACGACTCGGGAACACTGAAGCTTTCTTT
V gene: TRBV14; clone size: -; D gene: -; J gene: TRBJ2-1; CDR3 protein: CASSQLTDPYNEQFF; CDR3 DNA: TGTGCCAGCAGCCAATTGACGGACCCCTACAATGAGCAGTTCTTC
V gene: TRBV7-8; clone size: -; D gene: -; J gene: TRBJ1-4; CDR3 protein: CASSPTPTNEKLFF; CDR3 DNA: TGTGCCAGCAGCCCGACACCAACTAATGAAAAACTGTTTTTT
V gene: TRBV28; clone size: -; D gene: -; J gene: TRBJ2-7; CDR3 protein: CASTFAPEPPYEQYF; CDR3 DNA: TGTGCCAGCACTTTCGCCCCCGAGCCTCCCTACGAGCAGTACTTC
V gene: TRBV19; clone size: -; D gene: -; J gene: TRBJ1-1; CDR3 protein: CASSISPRTEAFF; CDR3 DNA: TGTGCCAGTAGTATATCTCCTCGCACTGAAGCTTTCTTT
V gene: TRBV19; clone size: -; D gene: -; J gene: TRBJ1-5; CDR3 protein: CASSLALYSNQPQHF; CDR3 DNA: TGTGCCAGTAGTCTAGCATTATATAGCAATCAGCCCCAGCATTTT
V gene: TRBV9; clone size: -; D gene: -; J gene: TRBJ2-5; CDR3 protein: CASSVDLGDLLTQYF; CDR3 DNA: TGTGCCAGCAGCGTAGACTTGGGGGACCTCTTGACCCAGTACTTC
V gene: TRBV7-2; clone size: -; D gene: -; J gene: TRBJ2-7; CDR3 protein: CASSLVFYEQYF; CDR3 DNA: TGTGCCAGCAGCTTAGTTTTCTACGAGCAGTACTTC
V gene: TRBV29-1; clone size: -; D gene: -; J gene: TRBJ1-1; CDR3 protein: CSGVSNTEAFF; CDR3 DNA: TGCAGCGGGGTTTCGAACACTGAAGCTTTCTTT
V gene: TRBV27; clone size: -; D gene: TRBD1; J gene: TRBJ2-2; CDR3 protein: CASSLGQGASGELFF; CDR3 DNA: TGTGCCAGCAGTCTCGGACAGGGGGCCTCCGGGGAGCTGTTTTTT
V gene: TRBV7-9; clone size: -; D gene: -; J gene: TRBJ1-3; CDR3 protein: CASSLDGSSGNTIYF; CDR3 DNA: TGTGCCAGCAGCTTAGACGGTTCCTCTGGAAACACCATATATTTT
V gene: TRBV6-6; clone size: -; D gene: -; J gene: TRBJ1-5; CDR3 protein: CASSSARRGQPQHF; CDR3 DNA: TGTGCCAGCAGTAGCGCGAGAAGGGGTCAGCCCCAGCATTTT